This TCR beta chain emerged from a study of post-analysis software for immune sequencing data. Prepared TCR beta cDNA libraries contained unique molecular identifiers. The source material, about 0.9 to 10 million T cells, gave rise to 400,000 to 600,000 cDNA molecules. TCRdb reanalysed the PCR reads using MiXCR and keeps one entry per CDR3 protein. The sample records hundreds of thousands of distinct CDR3 sequences, 53% being singletons. The CDR3 consists of 15 residues. V dropped 5 bases and J dropped 7; count of bases not matched to a gene: 10. The germline V gene has CDR1 MDHEN and CDR2 SYDVKM. Study results and limitations: The study found TRBV5-6, TRBV5-1 and TRBV20-1 among five or six TRBV segments more frequent in patients than controls. Comparison with controls showed significantly lower normalized Chao1 diversity in multiple sclerosis patients.

Concerning this clonotype itself: As yet, its antigen is unknown.

The TCR originated in a girl between 5 and 17 years old with multiple sclerosis. Sequencing used blood. V and J are TRBV28 and TRBJ1-1; 10 nucleotides line up with TRBD1. CDR3 residues: CASSPRQGAWDEAFF. The CDR3 nucleotides are TGTGCCAGCAGTCCCCGACAGGGGGCCTGGGATGAAGCTTTCTTT.